The sequence of this T cell receptor (beta chain) was determined in a study of graft-versus-host responses after intestinal transplantation. Study-wide background: Among the recipients, all got anti-thymocyte globulin induction and then tacrolimus and steroids for around 3 years. Study-wide results and limits: Peak levels of circulating GvH clones tracked with early post-transplant HvG declines. Researchers found GvH clones in recipient marrow, and some showed up first in ileum or blood. Across patients carrying graft-donor T cell macrochimerism, allografts held high graft-versus-host to host-versus-graft clonal ratios.

Points on this clone: The antigen remains undetermined.

Germline trimming cut 6 bases from V and 4 bases from J; bases unmatched to any gene: 8. CDR1 is SGHAT, CDR2 FQNNGV, per germline. The CDR3 loop spans 14 amino acids. Libraries were prepared by immunoSEQ multiplex PCR; TCRdb keeps only in-frame clonotypes and omits some of them. The sample has some 120,000 clones, 90% seen once. This receptor was taken from a human donor who received an intestinal transplant. The input for sequencing was unstimulated CD4+ T cells sorted from spleen or lymph node cells, taken before intestinal transplant. The V and J genes are TRBV11-2 and TRBJ2-7; 8 bases agree with TRBD1. The DNA for the CDR3 is TGTGCCAGCAGTGGCGACAGGGGCAGGTACGAGCAGTACTTC. Its translation: CASSGDRGRYEQYF. The whole variable domain, filled in from reference TRBV11-2 and TRBJ2-7, reads EAGVAQSPRYKIIEKRQSVAFWCNPISGHATLYWYQQILGQGPKLLIQFQNNGVVDDSQLPKDRFSAERLKGVDSTLKIQPAKLEDSAVYLCASSGDRGRYEQYFGPGTRLTVT.